This TCR beta chain is from a study of regulatory dendritic cells for organ transplantation. A note on this clone: Its specificity is not known.

Between the trimmed V and J ends, which lost 2 bases and 8 bases, there was a span of 13 bases. Germline V gene data show CDR1 as MNHNY and CDR2 as SVGAGI (reference sequence). CDR3 size: 15 residues. Findings of the study overall: Considerable individual heterogeneity was seen in alloreactive memory CD8+ T cells. Resting memory CD8+ T cells held the most alloreactive clonotypes. Memory CD8+ T cells were the most oligoclonal; naive cells were highly diverse. Memory CD8+ clonal expansion seemed more limited with regulatory than mature dendritic cells.

The table came from immunoSEQ multiplex PCR; TCRdb's copy has only in-frame clones and leaves some out. The repertoire holds fewer than 25,000 clones, 75% to 90% seen once, with just under 0.7% in the top ten. Sorted subsets were CFSE-labeled and cultured about 5 days with allogeneic dendritic cells. V gene TRBV6-6 combines with J gene TRBJ1-6; no reliable D call. Sequencing used naive CD4+ T cells from blood cultured with regulatory dendritic cells. Described subset: CD45RA+ naive T cells. The TCR sequence derives from a human donor in good health. The CDR3 protein is CASSYTGQDYSPLHF. As DNA, the CDR3 is TGTGCCAGCAGTTACACTGGGCAGGATTATTCACCCCTCCACTTT.